These 5 T cell receptor delta chains share one sample of origin, sequenced in a study of gamma-delta T cells after stem cell transplantation. TCRdb re-called the RT-PCR reads via CATT. The table records over a thousand delta-chain clones, 2.4% of them present only once. Source material: gamma-delta T cells. The receptors were gathered from a human donor. It is not recorded whose cells these are; they may come from a transplant donor.

Remarks on this clone: A read error likely explains this, since a far larger clone differs by one base. The sample holds other DNA sequences that translate to the same CDR3. The V call is TRDV2, the J call TRDJ1; D is possibly TRDD3 (6 bases). Trimming removed 0 bases from V and 9 bases from J, with 19 bases in between. The CDR3 has 15 amino acids. Germline-derived CDR1 and CDR2 are GEAIGNYY and EKD. The CDR3: CACDTLGTLPGELIF. CDR3 nucleotide sequence: TGTGCCTGTGACACCTTGGGAACCCTACCTGGGGAACTCATCTTT.

This clone appeared a few times. A far larger clone is a single base away, which makes a read error likely. Within the sample, other DNA sequences also encode this same CDR3. The rearrangement uses TRDV2 and TRDJ3; 13 nucleotides align to TRDD3. The germline gives CDR1 GEAIGNYY, CDR2 EKD. J lost 2 bases, V lost 1 base, and 7 bases had no gene match. The CDR3 consists of 20 residues. CDR3 nucleotides: TGTGCCTGTGACACGGCAACTGGGGGATACGCGACCTGGGACACCCGACAGATGTTTTTC. Its translation is CACDTATGGYATWDTRQMFF.

By sample fraction, this clone is large. The same CDR3 also results from other DNA sequences found in this sample. The rearrangement uses TRDV2 and TRDJ1; TRDD3 matches 12 bases. The CDR3 length is 18 residues. Germline CDR1 is GEAIGNYY and CDR2 is EKD. J lost 0 bases, V lost 3 bases, and 10 bases had no gene match. CDR3 protein: CACDPVAGGYGNTDKLIF. The CDR3 DNA reads TGTGCCTGTGACCCGGTAGCTGGGGGATACGGCAACACCGATAAACTCATCTTT.

This clone appeared a few times. A single base is all that separates this from a far larger clone, so a read error is likely. The sample holds other DNA sequences that translate to the same CDR3. J is TRDJ1 and V is TRDV2, with 13 nucleotides matching TRDD3. Looked up from germline, CDR1 is GEAIGNYY and CDR2 is EKD. The CDR3 runs to 18 residues. CDR3 sequence reads: CACDAYWGIRGEGDKLIF. Here the CDR3 DNA reads TGTGCCTGTGACGCGTACTGGGGGATACGCGGAGAAGGGGATAAACTGATCTTT.

Concerning this clone: The protein recorded in TCRdb matches a much larger clone and deviates from this DNA's translation at residue 6, suggesting a read error; the protein here is obtained by translating the DNA. The genes are TRDV2 and TRDJ1; tentative D call: TRDD3 (6 bases). The CDR3 spans 15 residues. Between the trimmed V and J ends, which lost 0 bases and 9 bases, there was a span of 19 bases. Germline V gene sequence: CDR1 GEAIGNYY, CDR2 EKD. The CDR3, as DNA: TGTGCCTGTGACACCTCGGGGACCCTACCTGGGGAACTCATCTTT. This codes for CACDTSGTLPGELIF.